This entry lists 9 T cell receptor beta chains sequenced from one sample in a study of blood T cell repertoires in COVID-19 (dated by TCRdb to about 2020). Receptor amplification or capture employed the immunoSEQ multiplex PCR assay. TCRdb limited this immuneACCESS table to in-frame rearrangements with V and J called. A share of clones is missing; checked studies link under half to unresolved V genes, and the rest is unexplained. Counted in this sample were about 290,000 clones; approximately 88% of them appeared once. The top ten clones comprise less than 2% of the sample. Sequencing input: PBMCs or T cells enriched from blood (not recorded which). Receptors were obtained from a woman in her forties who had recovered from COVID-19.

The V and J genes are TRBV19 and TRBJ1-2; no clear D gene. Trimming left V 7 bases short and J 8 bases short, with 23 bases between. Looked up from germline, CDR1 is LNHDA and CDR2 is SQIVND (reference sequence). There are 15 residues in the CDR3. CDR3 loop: CASTPGLGLSGGYTF. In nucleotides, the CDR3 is TGTGCCAGTACCCCCGGGTTGGGCCTATCGGGGGGCTACACCTTC.

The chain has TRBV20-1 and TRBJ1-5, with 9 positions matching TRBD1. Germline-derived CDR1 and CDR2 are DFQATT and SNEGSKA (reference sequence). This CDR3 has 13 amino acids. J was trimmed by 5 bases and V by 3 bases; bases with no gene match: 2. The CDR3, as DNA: TGCAGTGCTAGTCGACAGGGGGATCAGCCCCAGCATTTT. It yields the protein CSASRQGDQPQHF.

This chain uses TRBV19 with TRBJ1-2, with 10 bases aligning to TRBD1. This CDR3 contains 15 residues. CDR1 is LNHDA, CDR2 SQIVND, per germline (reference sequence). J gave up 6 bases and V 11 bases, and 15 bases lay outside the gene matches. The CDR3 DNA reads TGTGCCGGACGGACAGGGGGTGGTTCATCGGATGGCTACACCTTC. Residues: CAGRTGGGSSDGYTF.

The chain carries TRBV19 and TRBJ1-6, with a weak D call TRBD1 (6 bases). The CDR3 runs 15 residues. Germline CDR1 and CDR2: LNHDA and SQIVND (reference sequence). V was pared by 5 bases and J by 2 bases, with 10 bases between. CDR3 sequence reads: CASSSRQAYNSPLHF. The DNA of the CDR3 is TGTGCCAGTAGTTCAAGACAGGCCTATAATTCACCCCTCCACTTT.

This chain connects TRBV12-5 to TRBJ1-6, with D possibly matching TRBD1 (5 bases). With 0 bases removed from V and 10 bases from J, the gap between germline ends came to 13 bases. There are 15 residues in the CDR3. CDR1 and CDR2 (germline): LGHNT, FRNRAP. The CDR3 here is CASGLVIQGPSPLHF. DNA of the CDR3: TGTGCTAGTGGTTTGGTAATCCAGGGCCCCTCACCCCTCCACTTT.

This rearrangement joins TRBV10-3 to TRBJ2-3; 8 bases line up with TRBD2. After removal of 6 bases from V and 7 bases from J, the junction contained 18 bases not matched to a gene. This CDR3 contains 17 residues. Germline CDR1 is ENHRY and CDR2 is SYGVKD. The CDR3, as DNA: TGTGCCATCAGCGGTACTAGCGGAACCTCCCCCGATAATACGCAGTATTTT. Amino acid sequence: CAISGTSGTSPDNTQYF.

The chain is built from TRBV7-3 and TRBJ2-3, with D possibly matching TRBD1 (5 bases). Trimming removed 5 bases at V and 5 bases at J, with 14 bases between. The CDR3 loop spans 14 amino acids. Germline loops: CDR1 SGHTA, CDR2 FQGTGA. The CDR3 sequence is CASSPLGQVDTQYF. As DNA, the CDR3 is TGTGCCAGCAGCCCCCTGGGGCAGGTAGATACGCAGTATTTT. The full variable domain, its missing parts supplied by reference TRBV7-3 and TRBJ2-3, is GAGVSQTPSNKVTEKGKYVELRCDPISGHTALYWYRQSLGQGPEFLIYFQGTGAADDSGLPNDRFFAVRPEGSVSTLKIQRTERGDSAVYLCASSPLGQVDTQYFGPGTRLTVL.

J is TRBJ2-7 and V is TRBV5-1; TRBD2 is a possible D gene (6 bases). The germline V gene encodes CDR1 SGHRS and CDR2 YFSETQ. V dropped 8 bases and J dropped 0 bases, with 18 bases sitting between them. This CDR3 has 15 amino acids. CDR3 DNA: TGCGCCAGTCATTCGGGGACTTTAAACTCCTACGAGCAGTACTTC. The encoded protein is CASHSGTLNSYEQYF.

CDR3 in amino acids: CASSLDRLGGMANTEAFF. As DNA, the CDR3 is TGTGCCAGCAGCTTAGATCGGTTGGGGGGGATGGCGAACACTGAAGCTTTCTTT. The chain couples TRBV11-2 to TRBJ1-1; TRBD1 might be the D (5 bases). The CDR3 covers 18 residues. Germline CDR1 reads SGHAT; CDR2 reads FQNNGV. With 0 bases removed from V and 1 base from J, the gap between germline ends came to 18 bases. Variable domain in full (rest from reference TRBV11-2 and TRBJ1-1): EAGVAQSPRYKIIEKRQSVAFWCNPISGHATLYWYQQILGQGPKLLIQFQNNGVVDDSQLPKDRFSAERLKGVDSTLKIQPAKLEDSAVYLCASSLDRLGGMANTEAFFGQGTRLTVV.